These 15 T cell receptor beta chains were all obtained from the same sample, sequenced in a study of tumor-infiltrating lymphocytes in primary liver carcinoma. Total RNA (around 500 ng) served as template for TCR beta cDNA synthesis primed by a constant-region primer. Slightly modified ARM-PCR, run as three nested multiplex PCR rounds, produced the TCR beta libraries. Primers for the first two PCR rounds were TRBV1-TRBV30 forward primers and a C-beta reverse primer (roughly 10 cycles per round). MiXCR, run by TCRdb on the multiplex PCR reads, gives a single entry per CDR3 protein. The data contain about 310,000 distinct CDR3 sequences, nearly 60% of them singletons. RNA isolated from unsorted whole blood supplied the blood RNA, with germline DNA also extracted. Sequences were obtained from peripheral blood. These receptor sequences come from a woman in her 30s with primary liver carcinoma and hepatitis B virus infection.

The chain combines TRBV6-1 with TRBJ2-7, with D unresolved. Germline-derived CDR1 and CDR2 are MNHNS and SASEGT. The germline V and J ends were trimmed by 1 base and 3 bases, with 10 bases remaining between them. The CDR3 runs 14 residues. CDR3 region: CASSEVASFYEQYF. In nucleotides, the CDR3 is TGTGCCAGCAGTGAAGTTGCGAGCTTCTACGAGCAGTACTTC.

This clonotype has a handful of counts. The chain carries TRBV5-1 and TRBJ1-1; 8 nucleotides agree with TRBD1. Germline lookup yields CDR1 SGHRS and CDR2 YFSETQ. Germline trimming cut 0 bases from V and 10 bases from J; bases unmatched to any gene: 11. This CDR3 is built from 15 residues. The DNA of the CDR3 is TGCGCCAGCAGCTTGGCCAATAGGCCCGGGACAGGAGCTTTCTTT. It yields the protein CASSLANRPGTGAFF.

This clonotype has just one count. A much larger clone sits a single nucleotide away, making a read error possible. This rearrangement joins TRBV6-2 or TRBV6-3 to TRBJ2-3; 9 positions agree with TRBD2. V lost 4 bases to trimming and J lost 6 bases; unmatched junction nucleotides: 8. Germline V gives CDR1 MNHEY, CDR2 SVGEGT. The CDR3 is 15 residues long. The CDR3 region has the DNA TGTGCCAGCAGTTTAGCGGGAGTGGAGGTGGATACGCAGTATTTT. Residues: CASSLAGVEVDTQYF.

The chain uses TRBV12-3 or TRBV12-4 and TRBJ1-6; D is unclear. Trimming took 5 bases from V and 10 from J, leaving 12 bases between them. The length of the CDR3 is 13 residues. CDR3 DNA sequence: TGTGCCAGCAGTCCACAGATGGACTCACCCCTCCACTTT. It specifies CASSPQMDSPLHF.

This clonotype was counted ten times or more. The rearrangement links TRBV4-3 to TRBJ2-1; weak D call: TRBD2 (5 bases). CDR1 is LGHNA and CDR2 is YSLEER in the germline V gene. The V gene lost 2 bases and the J gene lost 8 bases, with 7 bases spanning the gap. The CDR3 spans 12 residues. The CDR3 spells CASSQSGDEQFF. The CDR3 coding sequence is TGCGCCAGCAGCCAAAGCGGCGATGAGCAGTTCTTC.

In this sample, this clonotype turned up a few times. A junction boundary mismatches the germline segment, possibly from a read error. The V call is TRBV11-2, the J call TRBJ1-1, with D unclear. The CDR3 has 13 residues. In germline, CDR1 is SGHAT, CDR2 FQNNGV. CDR3 bases: TGTGCCAGCAGCTATGATCGGATCACTGAAGCTCTCTTT. It is translated as CASSYDRITEALF.

This clonotype was observed once. The CDR3 here is CASTSPVITDTQYF. The CDR3 DNA reads as TGTGCCAGCACCTCCCCTGTGATCACAGATACGCAGTATTTT. This sequence joins TRBV11-2 and TRBJ2-3; no definite D call. The V gene lost 7 bases and the J gene lost 2 bases, with 13 bases spanning the gap. The CDR3 runs to 14 residues. Per the germline V gene, CDR1 is SGHAT and CDR2 is FQNNGV.

This clonotype was recorded many times. The chain couples TRBV6-1 to TRBJ2-2; 11 bases agree with TRBD2. CDR3 length: 17 residues. Germline CDR1 reads MNHNS; CDR2 reads SASEGT. V lost 0 bases and J lost 7; bases outside the gene matches: 7. The CDR3 region has the DNA TGTGCCAGCAGTGAAGCGAGACTAGCGGGGAAGTACGGGGAGCTGTTTTTT. Translated: CASSEARLAGKYGELFF.

About this clonotype: Mismatch with germline at one junction end may stem from a read error. This chain links TRBV29-1 with TRBJ2-1; TRBD2 matches at 11 bases. The germline V gene encodes CDR1 SQVTM and CDR2 ANQGSEA. The CDR3 is made up of 16 amino acids. CDR3 residues: CSLDTSGGSSYNEQFF. Here the CDR3 DNA reads TGCAGCCTTGATACTAGCGGGGGAAGCTCCTACAATGAGCAGTTCTTC.

This clonotype has a handful of counts. V usage is TRBV6-5 and J usage is TRBJ1-4; 7 nucleotides align to TRBD1. This CDR3 is built from 12 residues. V lost 4 bases, J lost 14 bases, and 7 bases stayed unmatched. Per the germline V gene, CDR1 is MNHEY and CDR2 is SVGAGI. CDR3 sequence: CASSFYRGRLFF. The CDR3 coding sequence is TGTGCCAGCAGTTTTTACAGGGGCAGGCTGTTTTTT.

Comment on this clonotype: Relative to the germline gene, one junction end is altered; a read error may explain this. CDR3 protein: CASGLVLWGIQNGNYNEQSF. The CDR3 nucleotides read TGTGCTAGTGGTTTGGTCCTTTGGGGGATACAGAACGGAAACTACAATGAGCAGTCCTTC. J is TRBJ2-1 and V is TRBV12-5; D assignment may be TRBD1 or TRBD2 (5 bases each). The CDR3 contains 20 residues. From germline, CDR1 is LGHNT and CDR2 FRNRAP.

The chain recombines TRBV20-1 with TRBJ2-5; TRBD1 matches at 8 bases. The J segment lost 4 bases and the V segment lost 8 bases, leaving 15 bases of the junction unmatched. CDR3 length: 15 amino acids. Germline CDR1 and CDR2: DFQATT and SNEGSKA (reference sequence). The CDR3 DNA reads as TGCAGTACCCTGGCGGACAGGGCGTTCGGAGAGACCCAGTACTTC. Encoded protein: CSTLADRAFGETQYF.

This clonotype came up many times. The chain uses TRBV11-3 and TRBJ2-1; a possible D gene is TRBD1 (5 bases). V was pared by 4 bases and J by 9 bases, with 13 bases between. The CDR3 contains 13 residues. Germline V gene sequence: CDR1 SGHNT, CDR2 YENEEA. CDR3 sequence reads: CASSSRGDSEQFF. DNA for the CDR3: TGTGCCAGCAGCTCCCGCGGAGACAGTGAGCAGTTCTTC.

The chain uses TRBV12-5 and TRBJ2-3; D might be TRBD2 (5 bases). Trimming took 7 bases from V and 1 from J, leaving 12 bases between them. There are 14 residues in the CDR3. Germline V gives CDR1 LGHNT, CDR2 FRNRAP. The CDR3 reads CASVWTGGTDTQYF. Written as DNA, the CDR3 is TGTGCTAGTGTCTGGACTGGCGGCACAGATACGCAGTATTTT.

With regard to this clonotype: The CDR3 does not close with the conserved phenylalanine or tryptophan, likely indicating a read error. This chain connects TRBV14 to TRBJ2-7, with no clear D. This CDR3 region has 12 residues. Deletions cut 4 bases from V and 10 bases from J, with 14 bases between. Germline assignment: CDR1 SGHDN and CDR2 FVKESK. The CDR3 bases are TGTGCCAGCAGCCTCATGGGTTGGGGACAGTACTCC. Amino acid sequence: CASSLMGWGQYS.